This TCR beta chain was profiled in a study of cytomegalovirus exposure and HLA in healthy donors. Study-wide points: Presence/absence analyses assumed roughly uniform sequencing depth across donors, which may not hold.

On this clone itself: Its antigen is not known.

The germline gives CDR1 SGDLS, CDR2 YYNGEE. The CDR3 spans 14 residues. Trimming shortened V by 2 bases and J by 4 bases, and 12 bases separated the two germline ends. PCR used 60 Vbeta primers and 13 Jbeta primers. Sequenced by immunoSEQ multiplex PCR; TCRdb stores in-frame clones only, minus some. The profile shows 100,000 to 150,000 clones, 80% of them singletons. The chain has TRBV9 and TRBJ1-1; unclear D gene. The source of this sequence is a male donor in good health and CMV-seronegative. The sequencing input was PBMCs. CDR3 amino acids: CASSVDGVVTEAFF. The CDR3 bases are TGTGCCAGCAGCGTCGACGGGGTGGTCACTGAAGCTTTCTTT.